The present TCR beta chain was sequenced within a study of blood T cell repertoires in COVID-19. Using immunoSEQ multiplex PCR, the repertoire was profiled, and TCRdb retains in-frame clones only, with some absent. The table shows around 150,000 clones, with approximately 78% occurring only once. Germline V CDR1 and CDR2: SEHNR, FQNEAQ (reference sequence). This CDR3 comprises 11 residues. Trimming left V 5 bases short and J 7 bases short, with 3 bases between. The sequence came from a human donor in a cohort sampled during active COVID-19. This rearrangement joins TRBV7-9 to TRBJ1-6; D is unclear. The sample was peripheral blood. The CDR3 nucleotides are TGTGCCAGCAGCCTAAATTCACCCCTCCACTTT. It yields the protein CASSLNSPLHF. The whole variable domain, filled in from reference TRBV7-9 and TRBJ1-6, reads DTGVSQNPRHKITKRGQNVTFRCDPISEHNRLYWYRQTLGQGPEFLTYFQNEAQLEKSRLLSDRFSAERPKGSFSTLEIQRTEQGDSAMYLCASSLNSPLHFGNGTRLTVT.